Sequencing of this T cell receptor (beta chain) was carried out in a study of blood T cells in healthy people across ages. Points on this clonotype: What it binds is not known.

Donors each provided 8 to 10 milliliters of peripheral blood. Broader study findings: When set beside aged donors, long-lived donors presented more naive CD4+ cells and higher diversity.

Alongside a J-beta primer mix, a sample-barcoded 5' primer served in a second PCR lasting roughly 7 to 12 cycles. Each CDR3 protein is one row after TCRdb ran MiXCR on the 5' RACE reads. The sample carries around 780,000 distinct CDR3 sequences, roughly 50% recorded once. Germline V CDR1 and CDR2: DFQATT, SNEGSKA (reference sequence). The CDR3 consists of 15 residues. V shed 3 bases and J 6 bases; nucleotides not matched to a gene: 9. The origin of this receptor is a man aged 40-49 years in good health. The chain joins TRBV20-1 to TRBJ2-3; 10 bases are shared with TRBD2. What was sequenced was blood. The CDR3 loop is CSASILAGETDTQYF. The CDR3 DNA reads as TGCAGTGCTAGTATCCTAGCGGGAGAGACCGATACGCAGTATTTT.